This T cell receptor (beta chain) comes out of a study of cytomegalovirus exposure and HLA in healthy donors. The PCR used 60 Vbeta and 13 Jbeta primers. Method: immunoSEQ multiplex PCR; TCRdb's copy keeps in-frame clones and lacks some. Of some 150,000 clones listed, more than 80% are singletons. A note on this clone: Its antigen remains unidentified.

General study results and limits: CMV antigen specificity of a few CMV-associated chains was confirmed in vitro. Sequencing had likely introduced a cluster of highly shared sequence variants as an artifact.

Sequencing input: PBMCs. The origin of this receptor is a young woman in good health and CMV-seropositive.

CDR3 sequence reads: CASSLDRVVYEQYF. CDR3 nucleotides: TGCGCCAGCAGCTTGGACAGGGTCGTCTACGAGCAGTACTTC. The chain has TRBV5-1 and TRBJ2-7; D may be TRBD1 (6 bases). The V and J ends lost 0 bases and 3 bases respectively, with 10 bases between them. The CDR3 spans 14 residues. Germline CDR1 is SGHRS and CDR2 is YFSETQ.